This TCR beta chain comes out of a study of T cell responses to AZD1222 COVID-19 vaccine. CDR1 is MNHEY, CDR2 SVGAGI, per germline. The CDR3 is 13 residues long. Trimming took 0 bases from V and 3 from J, leaving 3 bases between them. Profiling relied on immunoSEQ multiplex PCR, and the TCRdb table lists in-frame clones only, not all of them. The data show about 100,000 clones, with around nine tenths seen just once and about 16% held by the top ten. J is TRBJ1-3 and V is TRBV6-5; D unclear. This sequence originates from an adult in good health. The source was peripheral blood, collected on day 0 of AZD1222 vaccination. For the CDR3, the DNA is TGTGCCAGCAGTTACTCCGTTGGAAACACCATATATTTT. Its translation: CASSYSVGNTIYF.